Below are 22 T cell receptor beta chains sequenced from a single sample in a study of blood T cell repertoires in COVID-19. Assay used: immunoSEQ multiplex PCR; TCRdb lists only in-frame clones, some missing. Of roughly 24,000 clones listed, nearly 90% are singletons. Material: peripheral blood. Receptors originate from a woman in her sixties with active COVID-19.

This sequence joins TRBV27 and TRBJ1-6; 7 bases align to TRBD1. This CDR3 comprises 14 residues. Per germline, CDR1 MNHEY and CDR2 SMNVEV (reference sequence). V was clipped by 7 bases and J by 6 bases; unmatched bases: 6. The CDR3 region is CASTVGTANSPLHF. In DNA, the CDR3 is TGTGCCAGCACCGTCGGGACAGCTAATTCACCCCTCCACTTT.

The chain has TRBV10-3 and TRBJ2-1; tentative D call: TRBD1 (6 bases). The CDR3 spans 13 residues. The V gene lost 3 bases and the J gene lost 8 bases, with 11 bases spanning the gap. Germline CDR1 ENHRY, CDR2 SYGVKD. CDR3 sequence (DNA): TGTGCCATCAGTGAATTTAGGGGGTATGAGCAGTTCTTC. Translating gives CAISEFRGYEQFF.

The table lists this clone with a count of one. The V call is TRBV19, the J call TRBJ2-5, with 12 bases aligning to TRBD2. V trimming: 5 bases; J trimming: 2 bases; junction bases outside the gene matches: 6. This CDR3 contains 16 residues. CDR1 is LNHDA and CDR2 is SQIVND in the germline V gene (reference sequence). CDR3 sequence: CASSRRTSGVQETQYF. The CDR3 coding sequence is TGTGCCAGTAGTCGACGGACTAGCGGGGTACAAGAGACCCAGTACTTC.

The rearrangement uses TRBV7-8 and TRBJ1-5; 7 nucleotides line up with TRBD1. This CDR3 comprises 14 residues. CDR1 SGHVS and CDR2 FQNEAQ come from the germline V gene. The J segment lost 6 bases and the V segment lost 4 bases, leaving 6 bases of the junction unmatched. The CDR3: CASSSRQGGQPQHF. As DNA, the CDR3 is TGTGCCAGCAGCTCTAGACAGGGCGGTCAGCCCCAGCATTTT.

The rearrangement links TRBV9 to TRBJ2-3; 9 bases agree with TRBD2. Germline CDR1 reads SGDLS; CDR2 reads YYNGEE. The CDR3 has 15 amino acids. Losses at the gene ends were 1 base for V and 0 bases for J; bases not matched to a gene: 0. CDR3: CASSVTSGSTDTQYF. CDR3 sequence (DNA): TGTGCCAGCAGCGTAACTAGCGGGAGCACAGATACGCAGTATTTT.

V and J are TRBV19 and TRBJ2-3; TRBD2 aligns across 13 bases. The V gene end was trimmed by 6 bases and the J gene end by 0 bases; junction bases not matched to a gene: 12. The germline V gene has CDR1 LNHDA and CDR2 SQIVND (reference sequence). CDR3 length: 19 residues. The CDR3 nucleotides read TGTGCCAGTAGCAGGAACAGACTAGCGGGAGGAAGTAGCACAGATACGCAGTATTTT. Translation gives CASSRNRLAGGSSTDTQYF.

V is TRBV18 and J is TRBJ2-3; D is unclear. This CDR3 is 13 amino acids long. V lost 2 bases and J 2 bases, leaving 5 bases between the germline ends. Per germline, CDR1 KGHSH and CDR2 LQKENI. For the CDR3, the DNA is TGTGCCAGCTCACCAGGAGTCACAGATACGCAGTATTTT. It codes for CASSPGVTDTQYF. The complete variable domain, with remaining parts taken from reference TRBV18 and TRBJ2-3, reads NAGVMQNPRHLVRRRGQEARLRCSPMKGHSHVYWYRQLPEEGLKFMVYLQKENIIDESGMPKERFSAEFPKEGPSILRIQQVVRGDSAAYFCASSPGVTDTQYFGPGTRLTVL.

This chain links TRBV5-1 with TRBJ1-3, with TRBD1 matching 9 bases. V shed 0 bases and J 4 bases; nucleotides not matched to a gene: 5. The CDR3 runs to 16 residues. Germline V lookup: CDR1 SGHRS, CDR2 YFSETQ. The CDR3 region is CASSLAGTGMGNTIYF. DNA for the CDR3: TGCGCCAGCAGCTTGGCCGGGACAGGGATGGGAAACACCATATATTTT.

This sequence joins TRBV9 and TRBJ2-3; the match to TRBD1 covers 8 bases. The CDR3 totals 18 residues. The V gene's germline CDR1 is SGDLS and CDR2 YYNGEE. With V trimmed by 0 bases and J by 2 bases, 11 bases remained unmatched. The CDR3 nucleotides are TGTGCCAGCAGCGTAGACGAGGGACAGGCGGTTTACACAGATACGCAGTATTTT. This encodes CASSVDEGQAVYTDTQYF.

The chain is built from TRBV4-1 and TRBJ2-1; 8 nucleotides align to TRBD2. The CDR3 length is 16 residues. J lost 0 bases, V lost 3 bases, and 4 bases had no gene match. Germline V gene lookup returns CDR1 MGHRA and CDR2 YSYEKL. This CDR3 reads CASSHTGGSSYNEQFF. The CDR3 coding sequence is TGCGCCAGCAGCCATACGGGAGGGAGCTCCTACAATGAGCAGTTCTTC.

The chain links TRBV30 to TRBJ1-2, with a weak D call TRBD1 (6 bases). The V end was cut by 3 bases, the J end by 8 bases, with 10 bases between. Looked up from germline, CDR1 is GTSNPN and CDR2 is SVGIG (reference sequence). There are 11 residues in the CDR3. CDR3: CAWRGAEGYTF. The CDR3 nucleotides are TGTGCCTGGAGGGGGGCGGAGGGCTACACCTTC.

CDR3 loop: CATSDLTGLGYTF. CDR3 sequence (DNA): TGTGCCACCAGTGATTTGACGGGTCTTGGCTACACCTTC. This chain uses TRBV24-1 with TRBJ1-2; no reliable D call. The V gene lost 0 bases and the J gene lost 7 bases, with 8 bases spanning the gap. CDR1 KGHDR and CDR2 SFDVKD come from the germline V gene. This CDR3 contains 13 residues.

Only a few counts were recorded for this clone. This chain uses TRBV19 with TRBJ1-5; maybe TRBD1 (5 bases). Germline-derived CDR1 and CDR2 are LNHDA and SQIVND (reference sequence). There are 15 residues in the CDR3. V was shortened by 6 bases and J by 6 bases, with 18 bases between the two germline ends. DNA for the CDR3: TGTGCCAGTAGCGATCTCGCAGGGTTACGTCAGCCCCAGCATTTT. This encodes CASSDLAGLRQPQHF.

V is TRBV27 and J is TRBJ2-3; 7 nucleotides line up with TRBD2. Germline CDR1 MNHEY, CDR2 SMNVEV (reference sequence). J lost 1 base, V lost 6 bases, and 1 base had no gene match. The CDR3 is made up of 13 amino acids. The CDR3 protein is CASRTSGTDTQYF. CDR3 nucleotide sequence: TGTGCCAGCAGAACTAGCGGCACAGATACGCAGTATTTT.

V and J are TRBV30 and TRBJ1-1; the D is unclear. This CDR3 region has 14 residues. Germline CDR1 GTSNPN, CDR2 SVGIG (reference sequence). The germline V and J ends were trimmed by 3 bases and 1 base, with 12 bases remaining between them. The CDR3 DNA reads TGTGCCTGGAGCCCCGGGAGGGCGAACACTGAAGCTTTCTTT. The encoded protein is CAWSPGRANTEAFF.

V is TRBV4-1 and J is TRBJ2-7; 9 nucleotides match TRBD1. Germline CDR1 is MGHRA and CDR2 is YSYEKL. J lost 3 bases, V lost 3 bases, and 3 bases had no gene match. This CDR3 has 14 amino acids. The CDR3 nucleotides are TGCGCCAGCAGCCATACGACAGGGGGCTACGAGCAGTACTTC. Its translation: CASSHTTGGYEQYF.

On this clone: The same CDR3 can be traced to other DNA sequences in this sample. The CDR3 spells CASSPDSNYGYTF. CDR3 coding DNA: TGTGCCAGCAGCCCGGACAGTAACTATGGCTACACCTTC. The chain carries TRBV7-8 and TRBJ1-2; possible D gene TRBD1, 6 bases. The germline V and J ends were trimmed by 5 bases and 1 base, with 8 bases remaining between them. CDR1 SGHVS and CDR2 FQNEAQ come from the germline V gene. CDR3 size: 13 residues.

CDR3 loop: CASSQVGSTDTQYF. The DNA of the CDR3 is TGCGCCAGCAGCCAAGTCGGGAGCACAGATACGCAGTATTTT. V and J are TRBV4-1 and TRBJ2-3; D gene uncertain. Germline V CDR1 and CDR2: MGHRA, YSYEKL. V was pared by 1 base and J by 0 bases, with 5 bases between. The CDR3 length is 14 residues.

The genes are TRBV7-9 and TRBJ2-1, with 8 bases lining up with TRBD2. The CDR3 runs to 19 residues. Looked up from germline, CDR1 is SEHNR and CDR2 is FQNEAQ (reference sequence). The V gene end was trimmed by 5 bases and the J gene end by 5 bases; junction bases not matched to a gene: 20. The CDR3 DNA reads TGTGCCAGCAGCAGAGGGTCCTCAGCCACGGGAGGGCCCAACAATGAGCAGTTCTTC. Its translation: CASSRGSSATGGPNNEQFF.

The rearrangement links TRBV9 to TRBJ2-3; 9 bases line up with TRBD2. The trim removed 1 base at V and 4 bases at J, leaving 4 bases unmatched. The CDR3 spans 15 residues. Germline V gene sequence: CDR1 SGDLS, CDR2 YYNGEE. CDR3 bases: TGTGCCAGCAGCGTATTGACTAGCGGATCAGATACGCAGTATTTT. Protein product: CASSVLTSGSDTQYF.

The CDR3 sequence: CASSPTGGYEQYF. CDR3 sequence (DNA): TGTGCCAGCAGCCCTACAGGGGGCTACGAGCAGTACTTC. The rearrangement links TRBV6-2 or TRBV6-3 to TRBJ2-7; TRBD1 agrees at 8 bases. CDR3 length: 13 residues. The V segment lost 6 bases and the J segment 3 bases; nucleotides outside the gene matches: 4. Looked up from germline, CDR1 is MNHEY and CDR2 is SVGEGT.

This chain links TRBV4-1 with TRBJ1-2, with 8 nucleotides matching TRBD1. The CDR3 contains 15 residues. Germline V gene data show CDR1 as MGHRA and CDR2 as YSYEKL. Trimming cost V 1 base and J 7 bases; bases outside gene matches: 8. CDR3 amino acids: CASSQGMDRAVGYTF. CDR3 DNA sequence: TGCGCCAGCAGCCAAGGGATGGACAGGGCGGTTGGCTACACCTTC.